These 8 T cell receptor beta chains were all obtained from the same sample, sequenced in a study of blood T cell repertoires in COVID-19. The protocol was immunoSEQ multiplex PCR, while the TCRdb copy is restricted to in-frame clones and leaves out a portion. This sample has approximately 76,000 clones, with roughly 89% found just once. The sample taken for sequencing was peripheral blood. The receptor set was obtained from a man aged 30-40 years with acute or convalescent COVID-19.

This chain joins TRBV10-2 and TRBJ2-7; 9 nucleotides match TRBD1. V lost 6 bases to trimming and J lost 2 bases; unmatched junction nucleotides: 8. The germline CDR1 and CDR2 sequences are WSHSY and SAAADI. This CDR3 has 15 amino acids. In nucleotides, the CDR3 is TGCGCCAGCAGAAGACAGGGGGAAGCGGCCTACGAGCAGTACTTC. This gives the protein CASRRQGEAAYEQYF.

The CDR3 nucleotides are TGCGCCAGCAGCATCCGACCTCGGGGTTTGAACACTGAAGCTTTCTTT. It codes for CASSIRPRGLNTEAFF. The chain joins TRBV5-1 to TRBJ1-1; D uncertain. The CDR3 is 16 amino acids. Per the germline V gene, CDR1 is SGHRS and CDR2 is YFSETQ. V lost 4 bases and J 0 bases, leaving 16 bases between the germline ends.

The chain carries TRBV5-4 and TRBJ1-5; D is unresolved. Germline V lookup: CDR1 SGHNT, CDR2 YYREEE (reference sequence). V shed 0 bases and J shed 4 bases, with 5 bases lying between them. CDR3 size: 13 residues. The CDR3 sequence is CASSLEQNQPQHF. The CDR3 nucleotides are TGTGCCAGCAGCTTGGAACAGAATCAGCCCCAGCATTTT.

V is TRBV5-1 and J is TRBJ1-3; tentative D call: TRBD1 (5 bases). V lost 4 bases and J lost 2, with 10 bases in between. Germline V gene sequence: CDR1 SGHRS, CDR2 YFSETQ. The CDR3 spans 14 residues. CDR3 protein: CASSDGGTGNTIYF. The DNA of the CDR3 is TGCGCCAGCAGCGACGGGGGTACTGGAAACACCATATATTTT.

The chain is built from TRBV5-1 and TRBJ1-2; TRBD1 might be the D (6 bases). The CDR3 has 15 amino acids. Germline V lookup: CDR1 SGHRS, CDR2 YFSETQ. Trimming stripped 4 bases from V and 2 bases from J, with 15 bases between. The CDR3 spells CASSAEGHLNYGYTF. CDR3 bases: TGCGCCAGCAGCGCCGAGGGACACCTGAACTATGGCTACACCTTC. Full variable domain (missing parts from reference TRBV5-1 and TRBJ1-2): KAGVTQTPRYLIKTRGQQVTLSCSPISGHRSVSWYQQTPGQGLQFLFEYFSETQRNKGNFPGRFSGRQFSNSRSEMNVSTLELGDSALYLCASSAEGHLNYGYTFGSGTRLTVV.

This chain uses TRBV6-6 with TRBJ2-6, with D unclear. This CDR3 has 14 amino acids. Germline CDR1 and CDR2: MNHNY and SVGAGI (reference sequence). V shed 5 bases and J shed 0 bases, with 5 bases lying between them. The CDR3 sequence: CASSPTSGANVLTF. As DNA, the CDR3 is TGTGCCAGCAGTCCTACCTCTGGGGCCAACGTCCTGACTTTC.

CDR3 region: CASTLRGTETEAFF. As DNA, the CDR3 is TGCGCCAGCACCCTCCGGGGGACGGAAACTGAAGCTTTCTTT. This chain uses TRBV5-1 with TRBJ1-1; possibly TRBD1 for D (5 bases). The CDR3 consists of 14 residues. Germline V gene lookup returns CDR1 SGHRS and CDR2 YFSETQ. V was shortened by 6 bases and J by 5 bases, with 17 bases between the two germline ends.

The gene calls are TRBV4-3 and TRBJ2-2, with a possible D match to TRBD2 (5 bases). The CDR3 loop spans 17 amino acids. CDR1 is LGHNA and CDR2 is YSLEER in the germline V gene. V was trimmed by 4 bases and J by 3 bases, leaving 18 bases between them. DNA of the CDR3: TGCGCCAGCAGCCTCAGAGGGTCAGAATTTTACACCGGGGAGCTGTTTTTT. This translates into CASSLRGSEFYTGELFF.